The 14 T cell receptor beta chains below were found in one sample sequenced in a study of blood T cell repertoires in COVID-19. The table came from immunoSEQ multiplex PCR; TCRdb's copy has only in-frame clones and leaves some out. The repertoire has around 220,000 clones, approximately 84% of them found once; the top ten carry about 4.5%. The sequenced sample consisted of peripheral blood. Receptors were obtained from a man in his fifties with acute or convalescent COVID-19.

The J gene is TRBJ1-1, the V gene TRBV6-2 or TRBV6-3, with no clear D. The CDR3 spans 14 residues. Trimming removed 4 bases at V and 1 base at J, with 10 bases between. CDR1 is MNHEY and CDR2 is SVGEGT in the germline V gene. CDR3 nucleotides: TGTGCCAGCAGTTTACAGTTTTCGAACACTGAAGCTTTCTTT. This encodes CASSLQFSNTEAFF.

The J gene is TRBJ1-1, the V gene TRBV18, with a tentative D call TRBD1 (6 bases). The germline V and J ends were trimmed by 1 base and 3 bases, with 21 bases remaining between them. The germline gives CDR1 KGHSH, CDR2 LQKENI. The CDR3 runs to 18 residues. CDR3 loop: CASSPRVTGRGADTEAFF. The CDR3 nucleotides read TGTGCCAGCTCACCACGGGTTACGGGTCGGGGGGCGGACACTGAAGCTTTCTTT.

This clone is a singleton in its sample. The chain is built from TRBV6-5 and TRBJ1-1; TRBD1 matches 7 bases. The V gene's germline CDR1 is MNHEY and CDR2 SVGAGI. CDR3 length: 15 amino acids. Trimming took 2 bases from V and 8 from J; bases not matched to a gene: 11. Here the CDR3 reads CASSYVFRGAREAFF. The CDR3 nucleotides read TGTGCCAGCAGTTACGTTTTCAGGGGGGCCCGGGAAGCTTTCTTT.

The CDR3, as DNA: TGCGCCAGCAGTCCTTACAGGTTGGGGGATACGCAGTATTTT. Encoded protein: CASSPYRLGDTQYF. The gene calls are TRBV5-1 and TRBJ2-3; possible D gene TRBD1, 5 bases. This CDR3 region has 14 residues. Trimming took off 5 bases at V and 6 bases at J, with 16 bases between the two ends. CDR1 is SGHRS and CDR2 is YFSETQ in the germline V gene.

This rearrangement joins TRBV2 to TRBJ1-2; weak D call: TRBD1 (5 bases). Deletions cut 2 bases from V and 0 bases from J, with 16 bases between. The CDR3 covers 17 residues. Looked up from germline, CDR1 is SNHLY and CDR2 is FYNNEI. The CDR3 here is CASSETVQGRPNYGYTF. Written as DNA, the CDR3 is TGTGCCAGCAGTGAAACGGTCCAGGGCAGACCTAACTATGGCTACACCTTC.

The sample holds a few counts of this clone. The CDR3 DNA reads as TGCGCCAGCTTCCCCGGGACAGGGGATGGGAACACTGAAGCTTTCTTT. Translated: CASFPGTGDGNTEAFF. The chain recombines TRBV5-1 with TRBJ1-1, with TRBD1 matching over 10 bases. CDR1 is SGHRS and CDR2 is YFSETQ in the germline V gene. This CDR3 comprises 16 residues. V trimming: 7 bases; J trimming: 1 base; junction bases outside the gene matches: 10.

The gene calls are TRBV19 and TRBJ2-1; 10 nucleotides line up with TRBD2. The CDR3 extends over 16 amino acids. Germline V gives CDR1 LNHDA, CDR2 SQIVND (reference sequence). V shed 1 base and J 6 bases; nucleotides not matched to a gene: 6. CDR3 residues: CASSIGSGGAPNEQFF. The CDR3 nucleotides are TGTGCCAGTAGTATAGGGAGCGGGGGGGCCCCCAATGAGCAGTTCTTC.

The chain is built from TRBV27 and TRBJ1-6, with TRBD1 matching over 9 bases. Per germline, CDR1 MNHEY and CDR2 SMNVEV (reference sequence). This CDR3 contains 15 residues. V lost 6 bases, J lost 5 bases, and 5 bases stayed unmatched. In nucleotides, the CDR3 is TGTGCCAGCAGGGGACAGGGATTAAATAATTCACCCCTCCACTTT. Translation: CASRGQGLNNSPLHF.

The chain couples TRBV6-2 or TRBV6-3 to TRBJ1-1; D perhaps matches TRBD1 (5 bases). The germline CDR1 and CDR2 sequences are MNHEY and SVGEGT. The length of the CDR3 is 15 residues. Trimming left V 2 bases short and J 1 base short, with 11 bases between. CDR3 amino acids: CASSYRGLANTEAFF. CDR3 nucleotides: TGTGCCAGCAGTTACCGGGGGTTAGCGAACACTGAAGCTTTCTTT.

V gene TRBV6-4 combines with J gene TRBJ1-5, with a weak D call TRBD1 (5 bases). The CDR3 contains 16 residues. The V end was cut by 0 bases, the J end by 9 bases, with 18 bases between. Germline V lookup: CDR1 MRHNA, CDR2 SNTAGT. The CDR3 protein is CASSDSRDRLAGPQHF. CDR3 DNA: TGTGCCAGCAGTGACTCGAGGGACCGCCTAGCGGGGCCCCAGCATTTT.

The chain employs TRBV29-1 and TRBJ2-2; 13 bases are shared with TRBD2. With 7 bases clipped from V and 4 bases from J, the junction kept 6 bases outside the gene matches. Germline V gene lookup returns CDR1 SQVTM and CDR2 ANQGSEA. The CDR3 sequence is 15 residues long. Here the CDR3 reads CSGTGLAGATGELFF. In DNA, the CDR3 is TGCAGCGGGACCGGACTAGCGGGGGCCACCGGGGAGCTGTTTTTT.

Here the CDR3 reads CASSLGMGADSPLHF. The CDR3 coding sequence is TGTGCCAGCAGCTTAGGTATGGGGGCAGATTCACCCCTCCACTTT. V is TRBV7-9 and J is TRBJ1-6, with D maybe TRBD1 (6 bases). Germline CDR1 and CDR2: SEHNR and FQNEAQ (reference sequence). Between the trimmed V and J ends, which lost 1 base and 8 bases, there was a span of 12 bases. This CDR3 is 15 amino acids long.

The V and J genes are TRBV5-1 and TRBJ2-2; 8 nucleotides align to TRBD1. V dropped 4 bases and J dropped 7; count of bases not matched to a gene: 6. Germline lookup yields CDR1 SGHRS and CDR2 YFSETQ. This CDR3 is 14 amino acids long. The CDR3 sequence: CASSIQGADGELFF. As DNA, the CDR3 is TGCGCCAGCAGCATTCAGGGGGCGGACGGGGAGCTGTTTTTT.

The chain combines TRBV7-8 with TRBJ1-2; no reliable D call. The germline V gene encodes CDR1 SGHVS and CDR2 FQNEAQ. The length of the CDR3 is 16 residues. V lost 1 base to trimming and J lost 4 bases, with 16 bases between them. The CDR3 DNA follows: TGTGCCAGCAGCTTAGGAGGGAACCCGTCAAGCTATGGCTACACCTTC. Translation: CASSLGGNPSSYGYTF. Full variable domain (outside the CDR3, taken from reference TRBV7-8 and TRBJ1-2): GAGVSQSPRYKVAKRGQDVALRCDPISGHVSLFWYQQALGQGPEFLTYFQNEAQLDKSGLPSDRFFAERPEGSVSTLKIQRTQQEDSAVYLCASSLGGNPSSYGYTFGSGTRLTVV.